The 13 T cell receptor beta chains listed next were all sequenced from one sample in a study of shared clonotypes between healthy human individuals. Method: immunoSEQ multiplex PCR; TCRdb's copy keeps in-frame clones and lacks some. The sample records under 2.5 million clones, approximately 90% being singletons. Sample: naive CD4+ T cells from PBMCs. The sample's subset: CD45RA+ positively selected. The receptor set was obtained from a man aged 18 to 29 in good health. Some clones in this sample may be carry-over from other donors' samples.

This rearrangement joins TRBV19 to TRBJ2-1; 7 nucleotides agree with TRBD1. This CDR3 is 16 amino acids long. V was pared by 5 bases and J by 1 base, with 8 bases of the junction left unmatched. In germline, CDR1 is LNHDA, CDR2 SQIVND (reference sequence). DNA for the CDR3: TGTGCCAGTAGTTCCCGGACAGGCCGGTCCTACAATGAGCAGTTCTTC. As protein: CASSSRTGRSYNEQFF.

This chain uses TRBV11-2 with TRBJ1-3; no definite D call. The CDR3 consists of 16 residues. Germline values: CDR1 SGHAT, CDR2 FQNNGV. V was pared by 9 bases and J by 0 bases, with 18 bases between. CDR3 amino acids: CARSPRVPSSGNTIYF. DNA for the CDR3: TGTGCCAGATCGCCTAGGGTTCCGTCCTCTGGAAACACCATATATTTT.

Written as DNA, the CDR3 is TGCGCCAGCAGCTTGACAGGGTCCGTCGATCAGCCCCAGCATTTT. This gives the protein CASSLTGSVDQPQHF. The chain joins TRBV5-1 to TRBJ1-5, with D tentatively TRBD1 (6 bases). Trimming took off 1 base at V and 5 bases at J, with 13 bases between the two ends. CDR3 length: 15 amino acids. Germline CDR1 reads SGHRS; CDR2 reads YFSETQ. The full variable domain, completed using reference TRBV5-1 and TRBJ1-5, is KAGVTQTPRYLIKTRGQQVTLSCSPISGHRSVSWYQQTPGQGLQFLFEYFSETQRNKGNFPGRFSGRQFSNSRSEMNVSTLELGDSALYLCASSLTGSVDQPQHFGDGTRLSIL.

CDR3 region: CASSLGQGPPYEQYF. CDR3 bases: TGTGCCAGCAGCTTAGGTCAGGGGCCCCCCTACGAGCAGTACTTC. The chain uses TRBV11-2 and TRBJ2-7; weak D call: TRBD1 (6 bases). Germline V lookup: CDR1 SGHAT, CDR2 FQNNGV. Deletions cut 1 base from V and 2 bases from J, with 12 bases between. This CDR3 has 15 amino acids. The whole variable domain, remainder taken from reference TRBV11-2 and TRBJ2-7, is EAGVAQSPRYKIIEKRQSVAFWCNPISGHATLYWYQQILGQGPKLLIQFQNNGVVDDSQLPKDRFSAERLKGVDSTLKIQPAKLEDSAVYLCASSLGQGPPYEQYFGPGTRLTVT.

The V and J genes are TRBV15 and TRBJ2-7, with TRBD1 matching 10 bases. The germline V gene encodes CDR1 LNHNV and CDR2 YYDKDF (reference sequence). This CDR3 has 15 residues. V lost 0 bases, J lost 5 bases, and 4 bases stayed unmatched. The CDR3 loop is CATSRDFGTGDEQYF. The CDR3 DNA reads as TGTGCCACCAGCAGAGATTTTGGGACAGGGGACGAGCAGTACTTC.

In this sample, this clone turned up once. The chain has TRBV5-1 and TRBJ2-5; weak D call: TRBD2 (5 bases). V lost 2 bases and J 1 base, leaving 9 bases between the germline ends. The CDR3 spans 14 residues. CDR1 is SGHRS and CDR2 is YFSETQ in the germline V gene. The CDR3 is CASSFSDFQETQYF. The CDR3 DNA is TGCGCCAGCAGCTTCTCGGACTTCCAAGAGACCCAGTACTTC.

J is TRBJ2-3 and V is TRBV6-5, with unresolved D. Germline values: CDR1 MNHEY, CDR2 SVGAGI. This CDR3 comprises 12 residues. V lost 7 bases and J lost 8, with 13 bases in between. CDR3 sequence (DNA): TGTGCCAGCACAGCTGGGGTTGGTACGCAGTATTTT. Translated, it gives CASTAGVGTQYF.

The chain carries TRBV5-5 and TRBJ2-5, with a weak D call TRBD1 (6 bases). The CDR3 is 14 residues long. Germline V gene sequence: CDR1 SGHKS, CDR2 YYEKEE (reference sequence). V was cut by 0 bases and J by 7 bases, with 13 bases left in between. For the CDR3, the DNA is TGTGCCAGCAGCTTGGGGCAGGGGTACGCGACCCAGTACTTC. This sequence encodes CASSLGQGYATQYF.

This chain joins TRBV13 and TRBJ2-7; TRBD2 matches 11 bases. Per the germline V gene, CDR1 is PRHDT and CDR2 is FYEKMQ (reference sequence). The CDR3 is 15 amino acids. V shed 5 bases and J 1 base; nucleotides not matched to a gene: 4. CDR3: CASSGGTSGSYEQYF. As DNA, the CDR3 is TGTGCCAGCAGCGGTGGGACTAGCGGATCCTACGAGCAGTACTTC.

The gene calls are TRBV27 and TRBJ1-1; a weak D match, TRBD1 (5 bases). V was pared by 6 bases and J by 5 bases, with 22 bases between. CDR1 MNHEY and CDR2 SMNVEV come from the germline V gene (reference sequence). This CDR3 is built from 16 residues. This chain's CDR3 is CASSTRQGLVGTEAFF. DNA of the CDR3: TGTGCCAGCAGCACCCGGCAGGGTTTGGTGGGGACTGAAGCTTTCTTT.

The CDR3 region has the DNA TGTGCCAGCAGCGCCCGACCCTACAATGAGCAGTTCTTC. Protein: CASSARPYNEQFF. V gene TRBV7-2 combines with J gene TRBJ2-1; the D is unclear. V shed 5 bases and J shed 2 bases, with 7 bases lying between them. Per the germline V gene, CDR1 is SGHTA and CDR2 is FQGNSA. The length of the CDR3 is 13 residues.

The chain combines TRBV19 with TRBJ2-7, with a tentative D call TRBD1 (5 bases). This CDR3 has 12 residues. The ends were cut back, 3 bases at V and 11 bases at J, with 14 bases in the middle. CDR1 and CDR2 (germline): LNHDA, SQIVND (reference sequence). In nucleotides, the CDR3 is TGTGCCAGTAGTATGGACATCAAGAAGGAGTACTTC. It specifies CASSMDIKKEYF.

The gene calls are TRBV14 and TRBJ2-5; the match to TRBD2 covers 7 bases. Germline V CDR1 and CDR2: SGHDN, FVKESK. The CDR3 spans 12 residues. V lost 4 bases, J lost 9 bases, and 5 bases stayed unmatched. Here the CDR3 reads CASSLGLAAQYF. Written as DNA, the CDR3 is TGTGCCAGCAGCCTCGGCCTAGCGGCCCAGTACTTC.